This T cell receptor (beta chain) was sequenced for a study of T-cell memory formation after mild COVID-19. Study-level results: Clones shrinking between day 15 and 85 showed a balanced CD4/CD8 split, and those that grew later tilted toward CD4+.

This CDR3 is built from 17 residues. Trimming removed 1 base from V and 6 bases from J, with 19 bases in between. From germline, CDR1 is MGHRA and CDR2 YSYEKL. In regard to this clonotype: Its cognate antigen is unknown.

TCRdb processed the 5' RACE reads anew with MiXCR; each CDR3 protein has one entry. This sample carries 150,000 or so distinct CDR3 sequences, about 28% of them seen once, and the ten largest clones take 12%. Sequences were obtained from PBMCs or a T cell subset sorted from them (not recorded which). This chain uses TRBV4-1 with TRBJ2-1; D perhaps matches TRBD2 (6 bases). The receptor's source is an adult woman who had mild COVID-19 (a few samples of this study predate the infection). Cell type and time point are not known. CDR3 in DNA: TGCGCCAGCAGCCAAGGGTTTATGGCTAGCGCGGCCAATGAGCAGTTCTTC. Amino acid sequence: CASSQGFMASAANEQFF.